This T cell receptor (beta chain) was recorded in a study of CD8 T cells in ankylosing spondylitis. Study-wide points: Reactive arthritis synovial fluid and blood were previously reported to contain some motif variants.

The CDR3 contains 11 residues. Trimming removed 8 bases from V and 5 bases from J, with 7 bases in between. Germline assignment: CDR1 SGHRS and CDR2 YFSETQ. This clonotype was seen ten or more times. What it binds is unknown. MiXCR, run by TCRdb on the 5' RACE reads, gives a single entry per CDR3 protein. The data show approximately 180,000 distinct CDR3 sequences, with 15% to 20% seen just once and approximately 4% held by the top ten. The rearrangement joins TRBV5-1 to TRBJ2-2; the D is unclear. This clonotype was sampled from a male donor aged 10-35 years with ankylosing spondylitis or in good health (not recorded which). Sequencing input: blood, either unsorted or a sorted T cell fraction (not recorded which). The CDR3 region has the DNA TGCGCCAGTCGGAGAACCGGGGAGCTGTTTTTT. Its translation: CASRRTGELFF.